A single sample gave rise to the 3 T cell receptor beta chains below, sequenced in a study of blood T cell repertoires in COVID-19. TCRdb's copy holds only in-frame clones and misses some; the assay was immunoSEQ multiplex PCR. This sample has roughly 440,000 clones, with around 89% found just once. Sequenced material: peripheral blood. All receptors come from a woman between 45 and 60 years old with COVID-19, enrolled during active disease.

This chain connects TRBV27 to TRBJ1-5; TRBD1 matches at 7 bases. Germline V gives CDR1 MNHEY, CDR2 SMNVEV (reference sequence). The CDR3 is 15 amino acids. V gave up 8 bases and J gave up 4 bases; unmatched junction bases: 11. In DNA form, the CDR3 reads TGTGCCAGCGGGGGCAGGGGGTCAGGGAATCAGCCCCAGCATTTT. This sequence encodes CASGGRGSGNQPQHF.

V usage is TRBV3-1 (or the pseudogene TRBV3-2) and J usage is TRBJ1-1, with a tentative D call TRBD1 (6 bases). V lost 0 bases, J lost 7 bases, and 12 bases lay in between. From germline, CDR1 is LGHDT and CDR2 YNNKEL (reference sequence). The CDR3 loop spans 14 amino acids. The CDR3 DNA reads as TGTGCCAGCAGCCAAGAAGGGGGGGCGGGTGAAGCTTTCTTT. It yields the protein CASSQEGGAGEAFF.

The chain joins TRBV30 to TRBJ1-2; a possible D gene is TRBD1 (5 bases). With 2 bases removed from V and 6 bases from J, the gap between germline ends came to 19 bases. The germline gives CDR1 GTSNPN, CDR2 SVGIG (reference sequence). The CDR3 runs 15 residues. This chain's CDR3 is CAWSPLGLRRDGYTF. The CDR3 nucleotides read TGTGCCTGGAGTCCTCTGGGACTCCGGAGGGATGGCTACACCTTC.